This paragraph covers one T cell receptor beta chain sequence. The sample belongs to a study of blood T cells in healthy people across ages. Using a J-beta primer mix together with a sample-barcoded 5' primer, a second PCR was run for roughly 6 to 12 cycles. TCRdb reprocessed the 5' RACE reads with MiXCR, giving one entry per CDR3 protein. The sample holds hundreds of thousands of distinct CDR3 sequences, 40% to 45% seen once. Germline assignment: CDR1 LGHDT and CDR2 YNNKEL (reference sequence). V dropped 0 bases and J dropped 3 bases, with 9 bases sitting between them. CDR3 size: 15 residues. The sequenced material came from blood. The chain recombines TRBV3-1 with TRBJ1-5; a possible D gene is TRBD1 (6 bases). The origin of this receptor is an older man in good health. The CDR3 loop reads CASSQDRDNNQPQHF. CDR3 nucleotides: TGTGCCAGCAGCCAAGACCGGGACAACAATCAGCCCCAGCATTTT.